Listed below are T cell receptor beta chains from one sample, sequenced in a study of vaccination effects on CD4 cells after COVID-19. The data were produced by immunoSEQ multiplex PCR, yet TCRdb's version contains in-frame clones alone and is incomplete. Among 45,000 to 50,000 clones listed, 75% to 80% were seen once. These receptors' targets are unknown. The specimen comprised CD4+ T cells from PBMCs cultured without peptide, sampled before COVID-19 vaccination. The receptors originated from a human donor who had a prior SARS-CoV-2 infection. The conserved cysteine and the conserved F or W are not part of the CDR3 here. Clone size appears in some rows only: once, few, many, or a class for an expanded clone.

j_call: TRBJ1-1; clone_size: few; v_call: TRBV5-1; cdr3_aa: ASSPGGLNTEAF
j_call: TRBJ2-7; clone_size: .; v_call: TRBV5-1; cdr3_aa: ASSLVAGGAGEQY
j_call: TRBJ2-4; clone_size: .; v_call: TRBV19; cdr3_aa: ASAGGVLAKNIQY
j_call: TRBJ2-7; clone_size: .; v_call: TRBV24-1; cdr3_aa: EIKGKDVQY
j_call: TRBJ2-7; clone_size: .; v_call: TRBV7-8; cdr3_aa: ASSQRDSSYEQY
j_call: TRBJ1-5; clone_size: .; v_call: TRBV7-8; cdr3_aa: ASSLDRYSNQPQH
j_call: TRBJ2-2; clone_size: .; v_call: TRBV7-2; cdr3_aa: ASSIQGAGELF
j_call: TRBJ1-2; clone_size: .; v_call: TRBV7-2; cdr3_aa: ASSSFFIAGQGIYGYT
j_call: TRBJ2-6; clone_size: .; v_call: TRBV6-6; cdr3_aa: ASSAGGAGANVLT
j_call: TRBJ2-5; clone_size: .; v_call: TRBV2; cdr3_aa: ASSDGLVETQY
j_call: TRBJ2-3; clone_size: .; v_call: TRBV18; cdr3_aa: ASSQTSGGTTDTQY
j_call: TRBJ2-7; clone_size: .; v_call: TRBV5-1; cdr3_aa: ASGQGAYEQY
j_call: TRBJ2-1; clone_size: few; v_call: TRBV7-9; cdr3_aa: ASSLYSGGNNEQF
j_call: TRBJ1-5; clone_size: .; v_call: TRBV30; cdr3_aa: AWDRGLSNQPQH
j_call: TRBJ1-1; clone_size: .; v_call: TRBV7-9; cdr3_aa: ASSLQGFGEAF
j_call: TRBJ2-2; clone_size: .; v_call: TRBV5-1; cdr3_aa: ASTRGGPGELF
j_call: TRBJ1-6; clone_size: .; v_call: TRBV3-1/TRBV3-2; cdr3_aa: ASSQDDRSLSLH
j_call: TRBJ1-1; clone_size: .; v_call: TRBV7-3; cdr3_aa: ASSYGLNTEAF
j_call: TRBJ1-5; clone_size: .; v_call: TRBV19; cdr3_aa: ASSPGDRGQGQPQH
j_call: TRBJ2-1; clone_size: .; v_call: TRBV30; cdr3_aa: AWSAWRGRSDEQF